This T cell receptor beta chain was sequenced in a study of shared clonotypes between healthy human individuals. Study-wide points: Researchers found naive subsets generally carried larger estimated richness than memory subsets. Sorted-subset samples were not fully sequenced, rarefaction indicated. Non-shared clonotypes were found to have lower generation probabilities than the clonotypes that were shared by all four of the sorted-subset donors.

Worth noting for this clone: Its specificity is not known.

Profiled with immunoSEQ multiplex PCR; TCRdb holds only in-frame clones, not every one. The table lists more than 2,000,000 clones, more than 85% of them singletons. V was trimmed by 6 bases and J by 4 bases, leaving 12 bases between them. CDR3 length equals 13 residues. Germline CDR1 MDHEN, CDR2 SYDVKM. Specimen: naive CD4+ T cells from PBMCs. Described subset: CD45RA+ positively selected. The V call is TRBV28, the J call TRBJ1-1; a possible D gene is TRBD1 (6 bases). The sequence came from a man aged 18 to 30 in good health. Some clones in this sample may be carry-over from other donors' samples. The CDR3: CASRPRGGTEAFF. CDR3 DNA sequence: TGTGCCAGCAGGCCCAGGGGAGGCACTGAAGCTTTCTTT.